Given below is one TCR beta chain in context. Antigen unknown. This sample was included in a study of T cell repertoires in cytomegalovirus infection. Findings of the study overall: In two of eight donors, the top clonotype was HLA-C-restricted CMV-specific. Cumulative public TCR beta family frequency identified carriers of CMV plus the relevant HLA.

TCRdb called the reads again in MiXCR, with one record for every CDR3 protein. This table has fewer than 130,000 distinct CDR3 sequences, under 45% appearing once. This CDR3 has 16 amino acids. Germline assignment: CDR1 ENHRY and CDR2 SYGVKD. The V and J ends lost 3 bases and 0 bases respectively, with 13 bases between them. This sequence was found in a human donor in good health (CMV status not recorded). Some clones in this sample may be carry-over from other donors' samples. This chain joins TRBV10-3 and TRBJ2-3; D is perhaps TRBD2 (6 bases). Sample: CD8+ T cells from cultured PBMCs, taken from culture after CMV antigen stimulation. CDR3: CAISEGSGRSTDTQYF. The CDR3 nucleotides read TGTGCCATCAGTGAAGGTAGCGGCCGCAGCACAGATACGCAGTATTTT.